The 30 T cell receptor beta chains below all came from one sample that was sequenced in a study of Ad26.COV2.S vaccination and SARS-CoV-2 variants. Some clones are missing from TCRdb's copy, which holds only in-frame ones; the method was immunoSEQ multiplex PCR. There are about 390,000 clones in the sample; around 85% occur only once, and more than 3% lies in the top ten. The treatment here: around 19 received Ad26.COV2.S at low or high dose, single or two shots; roughly 5 received placebo; per-sample allocation not given. At day 63 after the first vaccine or placebo injection, samples were drawn. Sequences were derived from peripheral blood, sampled in a trial of Ad26.COV2.S vaccine versus placebo. The receptors come from a person aged 18 to 59 who received the Ad26.COV2.S COVID-19 vaccine or a placebo.

This clone was counted a few times. This sequence joins TRBV19 and TRBJ2-2, with a tentative D call TRBD2 (5 bases). Germline V lookup: CDR1 LNHDA, CDR2 SQIVND (reference sequence). Trimming pared 6 bases from V and 1 base from J, leaving 6 bases between. The CDR3 consists of 13 residues. CDR3 sequence: CASRRENTGELFF. As DNA, the CDR3 is TGTGCCAGTAGACGGGAGAACACCGGGGAGCTGTTTTTT.

A single count supports this clone. The chain carries TRBV3-1 (or the pseudogene TRBV3-2) and TRBJ2-3; no clear D gene. There are 15 residues in the CDR3. V lost 0 bases and J 0 bases, leaving 7 bases between the germline ends. CDR1 is LGHDT and CDR2 is YNNKEL in the germline V gene (reference sequence). DNA for the CDR3: TGTGCCAGCAGCCAAGACTTCTCTAGCACAGATACGCAGTATTTT. The encoded protein is CASSQDFSSTDTQYF.

V usage is TRBV7-8 and J usage is TRBJ1-4, with unresolved D. There are 16 residues in the CDR3. Germline-derived CDR1 and CDR2 are SGHVS and FQNEAQ. The germline V and J ends were trimmed by 0 bases and 8 bases, with 16 bases remaining between them. The CDR3 coding sequence is TGTGCCAGCAGCTTAGCGTACCCTCGCCAGGCAGAAAAACTGTTTTTT. Residues: CASSLAYPRQAEKLFF.

The V and J genes are TRBV28 and TRBJ2-6; no clear D. The germline V gene has CDR1 MDHEN and CDR2 SYDVKM. The CDR3 runs 15 residues. Trimming took off 7 bases at V and 2 bases at J, with 12 bases between the two ends. This CDR3 reads CASTDAQAGANVLTF. DNA for the CDR3: TGTGCCAGCACCGATGCTCAAGCTGGGGCCAACGTCCTGACTTTC.

The chain is built from TRBV10-3 and TRBJ2-7; D call uncertain. This CDR3 comprises 13 residues. V lost 6 bases and J lost 4, with 13 bases in between. The germline V gene has CDR1 ENHRY and CDR2 SYGVKD. The CDR3 coding sequence is TGTGCCATCAGCATAAGCTTGGGGTACGAGCAGTACTTC. It encodes CAISISLGYEQYF.

This chain uses TRBV2 with TRBJ2-7; 8 nucleotides line up with TRBD1. In germline, CDR1 is SNHLY, CDR2 FYNNEI. With V trimmed by 4 bases and J by 3 bases, 11 bases remained unmatched. This CDR3 is 16 amino acids long. CDR3 residues: CASSASGGTGYYEQYF. DNA for the CDR3: TGTGCCAGCAGTGCGAGTGGGGGGACAGGATACTACGAGCAGTACTTC. Combining the CDR3 with reference TRBV2 and TRBJ2-7 gives the whole variable domain EPEVTQTPSHQVTQMGQEVILRCVPISNHLYFYWYRQILGQKVEFLVSFYNNEISEKSEIFDDQFSVERPDGSNFTLKIRSTKLEDSAMYFCASSASGGTGYYEQYFGPGTRLTVT.

This chain uses TRBV3-1 (or the pseudogene TRBV3-2) with TRBJ1-1, with a possible D match to TRBD1 (5 bases). Germline CDR1 and CDR2: LGHDT and YNNKEL (reference sequence). CDR3 length: 14 residues. V was shortened by 4 bases and J by 1 base, with 10 bases between the two germline ends. The CDR3 DNA is TGTGCCAGCAGCCCCAGGGCTGCGAACACTGAAGCTTTCTTT. Its protein is CASSPRAANTEAFF.

The V and J genes are TRBV5-6 and TRBJ1-2; D is undetermined. Trimming left V 4 bases short and J 4 bases short, with 8 bases between. Looked up from germline, CDR1 is SGHDT and CDR2 is YYEEEE. The CDR3 totals 12 residues. The CDR3 region has the DNA TGTGCCAGCAGCCGGATACCCTATGGCTACACCTTC. Its protein product is CASSRIPYGYTF.

The chain has TRBV7-2 and TRBJ1-1; maybe TRBD1 (5 bases). The CDR3 loop spans 16 amino acids. V was cut by 3 bases and J by 6 bases, with 20 bases left in between. The germline gives CDR1 SGHTA, CDR2 FQGNSA. CDR3 bases: TGTGCCAGCAGCTTTGGTCTCTTTCAGGGAGGGGCTGAAGCTTTCTTT. This encodes CASSFGLFQGGAEAFF.

This clone has a handful of counts. CDR3 loop: CASSLPGFDDSPLHF. The CDR3 DNA reads as TGTGCCAGCAGCCTTCCCGGGTTCGACGATTCACCCCTCCACTTT. The rearrangement uses TRBV7-2 and TRBJ1-6; D unclear. Germline assignment: CDR1 SGHTA and CDR2 FQGNSA. Deletions cut 5 bases from V and 8 bases from J, with 16 bases between. This CDR3 has 15 residues.

CDR3 region: CASSPQRPGGGQPQHF. CDR3 nucleotide sequence: TGTGCCAGCTCACCACAGAGGCCCGGAGGAGGACAGCCCCAGCATTTT. This chain connects TRBV18 to TRBJ1-5; no clear D. This CDR3 spans 16 amino acids. Germline CDR1 is KGHSH and CDR2 is LQKENI. V gave up 1 base and J gave up 7 bases, with 17 bases separating them.

Details on this clone: The junction does not match germline at one end; this may be a read error. The chain is built from TRBV30 and TRBJ1-5, with 7 bases that match TRBD1. Germline V CDR1 and CDR2: GTSNPN, SVGIG (reference sequence). This CDR3 is 12 amino acids long. The CDR3 is CAWGGGKQPQHF. In DNA form, the CDR3 reads TGTGCCTGGGGAGGGGGCAAACAGCCCCAGCATTTT.

In nucleotides, the CDR3 is TGTGCCAGCAGGAGCACACACACTAGCACAGATACGCAGTATTTT. This translates into CASRSTHTSTDTQYF. The chain couples TRBV6-6 to TRBJ2-3; unclear D gene. This CDR3 spans 15 amino acids. V was clipped by 6 bases and J by 0 bases, with 13 bases between them. CDR1 and CDR2 (germline): MNHNY, SVGAGI (reference sequence).

The genes are TRBV5-4 and TRBJ1-5; D is undetermined. CDR3 length: 12 residues. Germline assignment: CDR1 SGHNT and CDR2 YYREEE (reference sequence). Trimming left V 4 bases short and J 7 bases short, with 9 bases between. CDR3 sequence: CASSVPGQPQHF. Written as DNA, the CDR3 is TGTGCCAGCAGCGTCCCAGGACAGCCCCAGCATTTT.

The chain is built from TRBV25-1 and TRBJ1-1; D call uncertain. Germline assignment: CDR1 MGHDK and CDR2 SYGVNS. V dropped 6 bases and J dropped 2 bases, with 10 bases sitting between them. The CDR3 has 13 residues. This CDR3 reads CASRRDGNTEAFF. The CDR3 nucleotides are TGTGCCAGCAGGAGGGATGGCAACACTGAAGCTTTCTTT.

The rearrangement links TRBV27 to TRBJ1-5; D is perhaps TRBD1 (6 bases). CDR3 length: 13 amino acids. Trimming stripped 4 bases from V and 9 bases from J, with 13 bases between. CDR1 is MNHEY, CDR2 SMNVEV, per germline (reference sequence). CDR3 protein: CASSSVGGRPQHF. CDR3 nucleotides: TGTGCCAGCAGTTCTGTTGGGGGGCGGCCCCAGCATTTT.

The gene calls are TRBV6-5 and TRBJ2-7; D gene unclear. Germline V gives CDR1 MNHEY, CDR2 SVGAGI. V was shortened by 3 bases and J by 2 bases, with 11 bases between the two germline ends. This CDR3 is built from 14 residues. CDR3 DNA: TGTGCCAGCAGTTATCAGGCAGTCCCCTACGAGCAGTACTTC. Protein sequence: CASSYQAVPYEQYF.

The chain employs TRBV6-5 and TRBJ2-5; possible D gene TRBD1, 5 bases. Germline V gives CDR1 MNHEY, CDR2 SVGAGI. The CDR3 is 13 residues long. V was trimmed by 4 bases and J by 5 bases, leaving 11 bases between them. CDR3 region: CASSSHPGETQYF. The DNA of the CDR3 is TGTGCCAGCAGTTCCCACCCAGGGGAGACCCAGTACTTC.

The V gene is TRBV3-1 (or the pseudogene TRBV3-2), the J gene TRBJ1-2, with 9 bases fitting TRBD1. The CDR3 consists of 15 residues. Germline V gene sequence: CDR1 LGHDT, CDR2 YNNKEL (reference sequence). Germline trimming cut 2 bases from V and 6 bases from J; bases unmatched to any gene: 7. Here the CDR3 DNA reads TGTGCCAGCAGCCAAACCGGGACAGGGCTCGATGGCTACACCTTC. Translation gives CASSQTGTGLDGYTF.

The chain employs TRBV5-4 and TRBJ2-3; no clear D. CDR3 length: 13 amino acids. Trimming shortened V by 0 bases and J by 4 bases, and 6 bases separated the two germline ends. Germline lookup yields CDR1 SGHNT and CDR2 YYREEE (reference sequence). DNA of the CDR3: TGTGCCAGCAGCTTGGATCTCCCAGATACGCAGTATTTT. It specifies CASSLDLPDTQYF. Variable domain in full (rest from reference TRBV5-4 and TRBJ2-3): ETGVTQSPTHLIKTRGQQVTLRCSSQSGHNTVSWYQQALGQGPQFIFQYYREEENGRGNFPPRFSGLQFPNYSSELNVNALELDDSALYLCASSLDLPDTQYFGPGTRLTVL.

The chain recombines TRBV25-1 with TRBJ2-7, with TRBD1 as a possible D gene (6 bases). Looked up from germline, CDR1 is MGHDK and CDR2 is SYGVNS. CDR3 length equals 12 residues. Trimming cost V 7 bases and J 4 bases, with 11 bases left between them. The DNA of the CDR3 is TGTGCCAGCATGGACAGCCTTTACGAGCAGTACTTC. This codes for CASMDSLYEQYF.

J is TRBJ2-7 and V is TRBV24-1; TRBD2 agrees at 11 bases. This CDR3 is built from 17 residues. Germline CDR1 KGHDR, CDR2 SFDVKD. V lost 3 bases, J lost 7 bases, and 13 bases stayed unmatched. The CDR3 spells CATSDPGLAVKRQEQYF. The CDR3 coding sequence is TGTGCCACCAGTGATCCGGGACTAGCGGTTAAAAGGCAGGAGCAGTACTTC.

The rearrangement links TRBV14 to TRBJ1-4; 9 nucleotides align to TRBD1. Germline V lookup: CDR1 SGHDN, CDR2 FVKESK. Trimming at V came to 3 bases and at J to 5 bases, leaving 7 bases not matched to a gene. The CDR3 totals 16 residues. In DNA form, the CDR3 reads TGTGCCAGCAGCCAGGCCTGGACAGGGGTGAATGAAAAACTGTTTTTT. Translation gives CASSQAWTGVNEKLFF. The variable domain in full, completed from reference TRBV14 and TRBJ1-4, reads EAGVTQFPSHSVIEKGQTVTLRCDPISGHDNLYWYRRVMGKEIKFLLHFVKESKQDESGMPNNRFLAERTGGTYSTLKVQPAELEDSGVYFCASSQAWTGVNEKLFFGSGTQLSVL.

V is TRBV4-3 and J is TRBJ1-4; D unclear. The CDR3 sequence is 14 residues long. Germline CDR1 reads LGHNA; CDR2 reads YSLEER. The V end was cut by 7 bases, the J end by 10 bases, with 19 bases between. The CDR3 region is CASTIDQWAGKLFF. CDR3 coding DNA: TGCGCCAGCACCATAGATCAGTGGGCTGGAAAACTGTTTTTT.

The DNA for the CDR3 is TGTGCCAGCAGACTGGGTTGGGGTTCGAGTCGGGGTGCCTACAATGAGCAGTTCTTC. This codes for CASRLGWGSSRGAYNEQFF. The rearrangement uses TRBV5-4 and TRBJ2-1; a weak D match, TRBD2 (5 bases). Trimming took 5 bases from V and 2 from J, leaving 26 bases between them. The CDR3 loop spans 19 amino acids. In germline, CDR1 is SGHNT, CDR2 YYREEE (reference sequence).

The chain links TRBV7-8 to TRBJ2-5; D gene uncertain. The V gene's germline CDR1 is SGHVS and CDR2 FQNEAQ. The V end lost 5 bases, the J end lost 5 bases, and 12 bases lay between the germline ends. The CDR3 runs 13 residues. CDR3 amino acids: CASSQRSPETQYF. In DNA form, the CDR3 reads TGTGCCAGCAGCCAACGTTCTCCCGAGACCCAGTACTTC.

The chain has TRBV6-5 and TRBJ1-5; D ambiguous. The CDR3 length is 11 residues. Per germline, CDR1 MNHEY and CDR2 SVGAGI. The chain's CDR3 is CAAGFDQPQHF. CDR3 nucleotide sequence: TGTGCGGCAGGTTTCGATCAGCCCCAGCATTTT.

This clone was picked up one time. The chain has TRBV15 and TRBJ1-2; 7 bases align to TRBD1. The CDR3 is 17 amino acids. Trimming at V came to 4 bases and at J to 4 bases, leaving 15 bases not matched to a gene. Germline lookup yields CDR1 LNHNV and CDR2 YYDKDF (reference sequence). The CDR3 is CATSTGTERDAGYGYTF. CDR3 bases: TGTGCCACCAGCACCGGGACAGAGAGAGACGCGGGCTATGGCTACACCTTC.

The gene calls are TRBV7-8 and TRBJ2-3, with a weak D call TRBD2 (5 bases). This CDR3 contains 18 residues. CDR1 is SGHVS, CDR2 FQNEAQ, per germline. V was pared by 4 bases and J by 3 bases, with 23 bases between. The CDR3 DNA reads as TGTGCCAGCAGCTCCAGGTCGGCGGGTGGGCGGGTTACAGATACGCAGTATTTT. It codes for CASSSRSAGGRVTDTQYF.

The chain recombines TRBV10-2 with TRBJ1-1; no clear D. Trimming removed 0 bases at V and 5 bases at J, with 7 bases between. This CDR3 has 13 amino acids. Germline V lookup: CDR1 WSHSY, CDR2 SAAADI. CDR3 DNA: TGCGCCAGCAGTGAGTCTCTGGGAACTGAAGCTTTCTTT. This translates into CASSESLGTEAFF.